Each of the 15 T cell receptor beta chains below was sequenced from the same sample in a study of T cells in Graves' hyperthyroidism and ophthalmopathy. RNA transcripts were the template for amplifying TCR beta CDR3 regions. With the HTBI primer set, the TCR CDR3 went through a first round of RT-PCR. TCRdb re-called the multiplex PCR reads with MiXCR, one entry per CDR3 protein. The repertoire holds about 100,000 distinct CDR3 sequences, with approximately 15% as singletons. Sequenced: blood. The receptors derive from a woman in her 50s with Graves' hyperthyroidism.

This clonotype was observed at least ten times. The rearrangement joins TRBV28 to TRBJ2-3; 9 nucleotides match TRBD1. Germline CDR1 MDHEN, CDR2 SYDVKM. V lost 10 bases and J lost 1; bases outside the gene matches: 9. This CDR3 contains 15 residues. The CDR3 DNA follows: TGTGCCATCCTCTCCACAGGGGGCGGCACAGATACGCAGTATTTT. It codes for CAILSTGGGTDTQYF.

In regard to this clonotype: This may be a read error, as it is one base from a much larger clone. The chain has TRBV3-1 and TRBJ2-5; 11 bases line up with TRBD1. V shed 4 bases, J shed 9 bases, and the junction held 13 bases outside the gene matches. Germline CDR1 LGHDT, CDR2 YNNKEL (reference sequence). This CDR3 comprises 16 residues. CDR3 loop: CASSRRTGGAGEAQYF. The CDR3 DNA follows: TGTGCCAGCAGCCGGAGGACAGGGGGCGCGGGGGAGGCCCAGTACTTC.

This clonotype was seen repeatedly, ten times or more. J is TRBJ1-1 and V is TRBV20-1; tentatively, D is TRBD1 (6 bases). CDR1 and CDR2 from the germline V gene are DFQATT and SNEGSKA (reference sequence). V lost 0 bases and J 3 bases, leaving 14 bases between the germline ends. There are 15 residues in the CDR3. CDR3 residues: CSARDFGGADTEAFF. CDR3 DNA: TGCAGTGCTAGAGATTTTGGGGGCGCGGACACTGAAGCTTTCTTT.

This clonotype showed up just a few times. V usage is TRBV20-1 and J usage is TRBJ2-1; 9 bases align to TRBD1. The germline CDR1 and CDR2 sequences are DFQATT and SNEGSKA (reference sequence). V shed 6 bases and J 7 bases; nucleotides not matched to a gene: 4. The CDR3 length is 12 residues. The DNA for the CDR3 is TGCAGTGCCCGACAGGGGGGGAATGAGCAGTTCTTC. This translates into CSARQGGNEQFF.

The CDR3 DNA reads TGTGCCAGCAGTTTAGTTCACCGGACCGCCGCGCGGTTCTTC. Residues: CASSLVHRTAARFF. V is TRBV12-3 or TRBV12-4 and J is TRBJ2-1; D is ambiguous. V was shortened by 1 base and J by 15 bases, with 19 bases between the two germline ends. This CDR3 is built from 14 residues.

This chain connects TRBV7-3 to TRBJ1-1; D not certain. V gave up 5 bases and J gave up 0 bases, with 10 bases separating them. Looked up from germline, CDR1 is SGHTA and CDR2 is FQGTGA. The CDR3 is made up of 14 amino acids. The CDR3, as DNA: TGTGCCAGCAGCCGACGGACCATGAACACTGAAGCTTTCTTT. This codes for CASSRRTMNTEAFF.

This clonotype was detected ten times or more. The V gene is TRBV2, the J gene TRBJ1-1; D not certain. The CDR3 totals 14 residues. Germline assignment: CDR1 SNHLY and CDR2 FYNNEI. The V end lost 1 base, the J end lost 0 bases, and 6 bases lay between the germline ends. The CDR3 is CASSEGTVNTEAFF. The CDR3 region has the DNA TGTGCCAGCAGTGAAGGGACGGTGAACACTGAAGCTTTCTTT.

Ten or more counts support this clonotype. This chain joins TRBV2 and TRBJ2-1; D gene uncertain. The CDR3 extends over 12 amino acids. Germline CDR1 and CDR2: SNHLY and FYNNEI. Trimming pared 5 bases from V and 9 bases from J, leaving 11 bases between. CDR3 protein: CASSRLGSEQFF. Written as DNA, the CDR3 is TGTGCCAGCAGTCGGCTCGGCAGTGAGCAGTTCTTC.

This clonotype was observed at least ten times. The chain joins TRBV30 to TRBJ2-3; TRBD2 agrees at 10 bases. J lost 1 base, V lost 0 bases, and 16 bases had no gene match. Germline V gene sequence: CDR1 GTSNPN, CDR2 SVGIG (reference sequence). CDR3 length: 20 amino acids. CDR3 loop: CAWSVHLAGVGGFGTDTQYF. The CDR3 DNA reads as TGTGCCTGGAGTGTCCATCTAGCGGGAGTTGGTGGGTTTGGCACAGATACGCAGTATTTT.

The chain joins TRBV7-9 to TRBJ2-5; no clear D gene. The germline gives CDR1 SEHNR, CDR2 FQNEAQ (reference sequence). Trimming removed 2 bases at V and 2 bases at J, with 9 bases between. The CDR3 has 14 residues. The CDR3 DNA sequence: TGTGCCAGCAGCTTATTGGGGAATCAAGAGACCCAGTACTTC. Translation: CASSLLGNQETQYF.

This clonotype was seen repeatedly, ten times or more. CDR3 sequence: CASSLLAWDNLKMDTQYF. CDR3 bases: TGTGCCAGCAGCTTACTGGCATGGGACAACCTAAAGATGGATACGCAGTATTTT. This chain joins TRBV7-8 and TRBJ2-3; D is possibly TRBD1 (6 bases). This CDR3 is 18 amino acids long. The V and J ends lost 2 bases and 6 bases respectively, with 24 bases between them. Germline CDR1 SGHVS, CDR2 FQNEAQ.

The table lists this clonotype with a few counts. The rearrangement links TRBV7-2 to TRBJ1-1; 9 bases line up with TRBD1. The germline CDR1 and CDR2 sequences are SGHTA and FQGNSA. V lost 9 bases to trimming and J lost 5 bases; unmatched junction nucleotides: 10. This CDR3 region has 14 residues. CDR3 sequence (DNA): TGTGCCAGTCAAAAACAGGGGGCGCCGACTGAAGCTTTCTTT. Protein: CASQKQGAPTEAFF. Full variable domain (missing parts from reference TRBV7-2 and TRBJ1-1): GAGVSQSPSNKVTEKGKDVELRCDPISGHTALYWYRQSLGQGLEFLIYFQGNSAPDKSGLPSDRFSAERTGGSVSTLTIQRTQQEDSAVYLCASQKQGAPTEAFFGQGTRLTVV.

This clonotype was detected a few times. The V and J genes are TRBV7-8 and TRBJ2-3; D is possibly TRBD1 or TRBD2 (5 bases each). Germline lookup yields CDR1 SGHVS and CDR2 FQNEAQ. This CDR3 has 13 residues. V was shortened by 6 bases and J by 6 bases, with 13 bases between the two germline ends. In DNA, the CDR3 is TGTGCCAGCAGTGAAATCGAGGGGGATACGCAGTATTTT. It codes for CASSEIEGDTQYF.

This clonotype was counted ten times or more. The chain couples TRBV10-3 to TRBJ2-7, with 8 positions matching TRBD2. CDR3 length: 15 amino acids. CDR1 and CDR2 from the germline V gene are ENHRY and SYGVKD. V lost 0 bases and J lost 6; bases outside the gene matches: 7. This CDR3 reads CAISESVDGGGEQYF. The CDR3 nucleotides read TGTGCCATCAGTGAGTCTGTTGACGGGGGGGGCGAGCAGTACTTC.

This clonotype was counted a few times. This may stem from a read error, because a much larger clone lies one nucleotide away. The rearrangement uses TRBV28 and TRBJ2-7; D not certain. This CDR3 has 11 amino acids. Germline V lookup: CDR1 MDHEN, CDR2 SYDVKM. Between the trimmed V and J ends, which lost 4 bases and 6 bases, there was a span of 7 bases. The CDR3, as DNA: TGTGCCAGCAGTTCAATGTTCGAGCAGTACTTC. As protein: CASSSMFEQYF.